The TCR beta chain described here comes from a study of human T cells and chemical hapten exposure. Study in general: Largely, small differences in pooled library volume made per-sample TCR yields vary.

As to time point: healthy volunteer bleed at 2 weeks. Someone pulled total RNA out of unfractionated whole blood. The J segment lost 7 bases and the V segment lost 0 bases, leaving 3 bases of the junction unmatched. CDR1 is SNHLY and CDR2 is FYNNEI in the germline V gene. The CDR3 covers 15 residues. TCRdb reprocessed the RACE reads via MiXCR and lists one record per CDR3 protein. There are around 130,000 distinct CDR3 sequences in the sample; roughly 9.5% occur only once, and 1.5% to 2% lies in the top ten. The V call is TRBV2, the J call TRBJ1-6; 7 bases match TRBD1. Material: whole blood. The clonotype originates from a male donor in good health. Some clones in this sample may be carry-over from other donors' samples. The CDR3 reads CASSEAPGGNSPLHF. The CDR3 DNA reads as TGTGCCAGCAGTGAAGCTCCAGGGGGGAATTCACCCCTCCACTTT. The full variable domain, completed using reference TRBV2 and TRBJ1-6, is EPEVTQTPSHQVTQMGQEVILRCVPISNHLYFYWYRQILGQKVEFLVSFYNNEISEKSEIFDDQFSVERPDGSNFTLKIRSTKLEDSAMYFCASSEAPGGNSPLHFGNGTRLTVT.